This entry lists 19 T cell receptor beta chains sequenced from one sample in a study of early T cells in non-severe SARS-CoV-2 infection. TCRdb called the 5' RACE reads again in MiXCR, with one record for every CDR3 protein. The data contain about 66,000 distinct CDR3 sequences, approximately 9% of them singletons. Material: whole blood. Receptors originate from an adult who was a healthcare worker with PCR-confirmed SARS-CoV-2 infection or an uninfected control (not recorded which).

The chain couples TRBV6-5 to TRBJ2-7, with D unclear. The CDR3 totals 15 residues. Germline assignment: CDR1 MNHEY and CDR2 SVGAGI. V shed 2 bases and J shed 3 bases, with 14 bases lying between them. CDR3 amino acids: CASSYGFSMVYEQYF. In DNA form, the CDR3 reads TGTGCCAGCAGTTACGGTTTCTCCATGGTCTACGAGCAGTACTTC.

The genes are TRBV2 and TRBJ1-2; a weak D match, TRBD1 (6 bases). V lost 4 bases and J 4 bases, leaving 16 bases between the germline ends. Germline CDR1 reads SNHLY; CDR2 reads FYNNEI. The CDR3 consists of 15 residues. The CDR3 region is CASSGNRVIGYGYTF. CDR3 DNA sequence: TGTGCCAGCAGTGGGAACAGGGTAATCGGCTATGGCTACACCTTC.

In its sample, this clonotype was seen many times. The chain combines TRBV13 with TRBJ1-6; 7 nucleotides agree with TRBD1. V shed 2 bases and J 4 bases; nucleotides not matched to a gene: 2. The CDR3 has 15 amino acids. Looked up from germline, CDR1 is PRHDT and CDR2 is FYEKMQ (reference sequence). CDR3 amino acids: CASSLRDSYNSPLHF. The DNA of the CDR3 is TGTGCCAGCAGCTTACGGGACAGTTATAATTCACCCCTCCACTTT. Combining the CDR3 with reference TRBV13 and TRBJ1-6 gives the whole variable domain AAGVIQSPRHLIKEKRETATLKCYPIPRHDTVYWYQQGPGQDPQFLISFYEKMQSDKGSIPDRFSAQQFSDYHSELNMSSLELGDSALYFCASSLRDSYNSPLHFGNGTRLTVT.

In its sample, this clonotype was seen many times. The gene calls are TRBV28 and TRBJ2-7; D may match TRBD1 or TRBD2 (5 bases each). Between the trimmed V and J ends, which lost 5 bases and 3 bases, there was a span of 17 bases. The germline CDR1 and CDR2 sequences are MDHEN and SYDVKM. This CDR3 comprises 15 residues. The CDR3 here is CASSPSGTLNYEQYF. The CDR3 DNA is TGTGCCAGCAGTCCTTCAGGGACGCTGAACTACGAGCAGTACTTC.

The chain links TRBV7-8 to TRBJ2-1; weak D call: TRBD2 (5 bases). This CDR3 is built from 13 residues. V was pared by 4 bases and J by 5 bases, with 9 bases between. CDR1 is SGHVS, CDR2 FQNEAQ, per germline. CDR3 in amino acids: CASSSVGDNEQFF. For the CDR3, the DNA is TGTGCCAGCAGCTCCGTGGGAGACAATGAGCAGTTCTTC.

This clonotype was detected only a few times. The chain has TRBV7-3 and TRBJ1-1, with D unresolved. CDR3 length equals 15 residues. V dropped 2 bases and J dropped 0 bases, with 10 bases sitting between them. In germline, CDR1 is SGHTA, CDR2 FQGTGA. The CDR3 here is CASSLGVFMNTEAFF. DNA for the CDR3: TGTGCCAGCAGCTTAGGGGTCTTCATGAACACTGAAGCTTTCTTT.

The chain combines TRBV29-1 with TRBJ2-7; 7 positions match TRBD2. J lost 0 bases, V lost 0 bases, and 5 bases had no gene match. Germline loops: CDR1 SQVTM, CDR2 ANQGSEA. The CDR3 consists of 15 residues. The CDR3 region is CSVEDRGGSSYEQYF. CDR3 nucleotides: TGCAGCGTTGAAGATCGGGGCGGGAGCTCCTACGAGCAGTACTTC.

This clonotype has more than one count but fewer than ten. The chain has TRBV28 and TRBJ2-1; TRBD2 matches 13 bases. V was pared by 8 bases and J by 2 bases, with 6 bases of the junction left unmatched. The CDR3 runs to 16 residues. Germline assignment: CDR1 MDHEN and CDR2 SYDVKM. The CDR3 protein is CASRGGTSGTYNEQFF. The DNA of the CDR3 is TGTGCCAGCCGGGGAGGGACTAGCGGGACCTACAATGAGCAGTTCTTC.

This chain joins TRBV5-6 and TRBJ2-1; tentatively, D is TRBD1 (6 bases). The CDR3 extends over 15 amino acids. Trimming removed 4 bases from V and 3 bases from J, with 14 bases in between. Looked up from germline, CDR1 is SGHDT and CDR2 is YYEEEE. For the CDR3, the DNA is TGTGCCAGCAGCCAACAGGGAGAGGGCTACAATGAGCAGTTCTTC. Protein product: CASSQQGEGYNEQFF.

The chain links TRBV5-4 to TRBJ2-7, with a possible D match to TRBD2 (5 bases). Deletions cut 1 base from V and 0 bases from J, with 8 bases between. The germline gives CDR1 SGHNT, CDR2 YYREEE (reference sequence). The CDR3 contains 14 residues. The CDR3 DNA reads as TGTGCCAGCAGCTTGAGAGGGATCTCCTACGAGCAGTACTTC. It encodes CASSLRGISYEQYF.

This clonotype has a count of ten or more. V and J are TRBV20-1 and TRBJ2-4; 9 bases align to TRBD2. The CDR3 runs 15 residues. V lost 0 bases, J lost 8 bases, and 8 bases stayed unmatched. In germline, CDR1 is DFQATT, CDR2 SNEGSKA (reference sequence). This chain's CDR3 is CSARDLAGVVDIQYF. CDR3 in DNA: TGCAGTGCTAGAGATTTAGCGGGAGTAGTTGACATTCAGTACTTC.

The chain couples TRBV14 to TRBJ2-3; D might be TRBD1 (6 bases). CDR3 size: 16 residues. Trimming took off 0 bases at V and 2 bases at J, with 12 bases between the two ends. Germline V gives CDR1 SGHDN, CDR2 FVKESK. The CDR3 loop reads CASSQEDSPFTDTQYF. The CDR3 region has the DNA TGTGCCAGCAGCCAAGAGGACAGTCCGTTCACAGATACGCAGTATTTT.

Comment on this clonotype: A read error may produce the germline difference seen at one junction end. J is TRBJ2-1 and V is TRBV10-3; 7 positions match TRBD2. This CDR3 has 17 amino acids. Looked up from germline, CDR1 is ENHRY and CDR2 is SYGVKD. The DNA for the CDR3 is TGTGCCATCAGCGAGTCCAAAGCGGGAAGCTCCTACAATGAGCAGTTCTTC. Translation: CAISESKAGSSYNEQFF.

The chain combines TRBV11-2 with TRBJ1-2, with TRBD1 as a possible D gene (5 bases). Trimming pared 8 bases from V and 0 bases from J, leaving 7 bases between. The CDR3 totals 12 residues. In germline, CDR1 is SGHAT, CDR2 FQNNGV. The chain's CDR3 is CASGASNYGYTF. The CDR3 coding sequence is TGTGCCAGCGGGGCTTCTAACTATGGCTACACCTTC.

The genes are TRBV27 and TRBJ1-6; D call uncertain. There are 15 residues in the CDR3. Trimming left V 3 bases short and J 4 bases short, with 10 bases between. The germline V gene has CDR1 MNHEY and CDR2 SMNVEV (reference sequence). CDR3 amino acids: CASSFLAGYNSPLHF. The CDR3 DNA reads as TGTGCCAGCAGTTTTTTAGCGGGGTATAATTCACCCCTCCACTTT.

This clonotype was found a few times. V gene TRBV7-9 combines with J gene TRBJ2-2, with 10 bases matching TRBD1. The CDR3 is 16 residues long. CDR1 SEHNR and CDR2 FQNEAQ come from the germline V gene (reference sequence). Trimming at V came to 5 bases and at J to 2 bases, leaving 5 bases not matched to a gene. The CDR3 sequence: CASSHRDRGNTGELFF. DNA for the CDR3: TGTGCCAGCAGCCATCGGGACAGGGGAAACACCGGGGAGCTGTTTTTT.

This clonotype has a handful of counts. The J gene is TRBJ1-1, the V gene TRBV7-6; unclear D gene. The CDR3 contains 14 residues. The germline V gene has CDR1 SGHVS and CDR2 FNYEAQ. The V end lost 1 base, the J end lost 1 base, and 7 bases lay between the germline ends. Written as DNA, the CDR3 is TGTGCCAGCAGCTTAGGAGCGGCGAACACTGAAGCTTTCTTT. This translates into CASSLGAANTEAFF.

This clonotype was counted ten times or more. The J gene is TRBJ2-7, the V gene TRBV20-1, with 8 bases fitting TRBD2. Germline V gene lookup returns CDR1 DFQATT and CDR2 SNEGSKA (reference sequence). The junction had 7 bases not matched to a gene; V was cut back by 3 bases and J by 3 bases. The CDR3 has 14 residues. The CDR3 sequence: CSARREVSHYEQYF. CDR3 bases: TGCAGTGCTAGGCGGGAGGTATCCCACTACGAGCAGTACTTC.

This clonotype was seen only a few times. V gene TRBV10-2 combines with J gene TRBJ1-5; 11 bases match TRBD1. Germline-derived CDR1 and CDR2 are WSHSY and SAAADI. V shed 3 bases, J shed 1 base, and the junction held 2 bases outside the gene matches. The CDR3 extends over 16 amino acids. The CDR3 DNA is TGCGCCAGCAGTGACGGGGACAGGGGGAGCAATCAGCCCCAGCATTTT. It translates to CASSDGDRGSNQPQHF.